Presented here are 31 T cell receptor beta chains from one specimen sequenced in a study of T-cell memory formation after mild COVID-19. MiXCR, run by TCRdb on the 5' RACE reads, gives a single entry per CDR3 protein. Counted here are under 200,000 distinct CDR3 sequences, around 10% occurring once; the ten biggest clones make up roughly 3.8%. The sample comprised PBMCs or a T cell subset sorted from them (not recorded which). The receptors derive from a man aged 18-30 years who had mild COVID-19 (a few samples of this study predate the infection). Cell type and time point are not known.

This clonotype has only a few counts. The chain combines TRBV25-1 with TRBJ2-3; TRBD1 matches at 9 bases. V lost 5 bases to trimming and J lost 3 bases; unmatched junction nucleotides: 6. The germline V gene has CDR1 MGHDK and CDR2 SYGVNS. The CDR3 consists of 15 residues. In DNA form, the CDR3 reads TGTGCCAGCAGTTGGGACAGGGAGACGACAGATACGCAGTATTTT. This translates into CASSWDRETTDTQYF.

This clonotype has more than one count but fewer than ten. The gene calls are TRBV7-6 and TRBJ2-5; 9 bases match TRBD2. Germline CDR1 and CDR2: SGHVS and FNYEAQ. The V gene end was trimmed by 3 bases and the J gene end by 2 bases; junction bases not matched to a gene: 10. The CDR3 length is 17 residues. CDR3 sequence (DNA): TGTGCCAGCAGCTTGGAAGGCGGGGGGGCTATACAAGAGACCCAGTACTTC. This gives the protein CASSLEGGGAIQETQYF.

This clonotype was detected ten times or more. J is TRBJ2-4 and V is TRBV4-3, with D perhaps matching TRBD1 or TRBD2 (5 bases each). The CDR3 has 16 residues. V lost 0 bases and J 2 bases, leaving 11 bases between the germline ends. The V gene's germline CDR1 is LGHNA and CDR2 YSLEER. The CDR3 is CASSQDFEGPKNIQYF. The DNA for the CDR3 is TGCGCCAGCAGCCAAGATTTTGAGGGGCCCAAAAACATTCAGTACTTC.

The chain carries TRBV7-9 and TRBJ1-2; TRBD1 is a possible D gene (6 bases). CDR1 is SEHNR, CDR2 FQNEAQ, per germline (reference sequence). The V end was cut by 9 bases, the J end by 1 base, with 12 bases between. This CDR3 has 13 amino acids. The CDR3 region has the DNA TGTGCCAGTGGGAGGACAGTTAACTATGGCTACACCTTC. Its protein product is CASGRTVNYGYTF.

This clonotype has only a few counts. One base away lies a much larger clone, so this may be a sequencing read error. The genes are TRBV7-2 and TRBJ2-6; D is unclear. In germline, CDR1 is SGHTA, CDR2 FQGNSA. This CDR3 has 12 residues. The ends were cut back, 6 bases at V and 1 base at J, with 1 base in the middle. Written as DNA, the CDR3 is TGTGCCAGCAGGTCTGGGGCCAACGTCCTGACTTTC. As protein: CASRSGANVLTF.

This sequence joins TRBV5-1 and TRBJ2-3; D is uncertain. The CDR3 consists of 16 residues. CDR1 and CDR2 (germline): SGHRS, YFSETQ. V lost 0 bases and J lost 3, with 14 bases in between. The CDR3 sequence is CASSLGAIRWTDTQYF. The CDR3 DNA follows: TGCGCCAGCAGCTTGGGGGCCATCCGGTGGACAGATACGCAGTATTTT. Full variable domain (remainder filled in from reference TRBV5-1 and TRBJ2-3): KAGVTQTPRYLIKTRGQQVTLSCSPISGHRSVSWYQQTPGQGLQFLFEYFSETQRNKGNFPGRFSGRQFSNSRSEMNVSTLELGDSALYLCASSLGAIRWTDTQYFGPGTRLTVL.

V gene TRBV20-1 combines with J gene TRBJ1-1; D might be TRBD1 (5 bases). The ends were cut back, 6 bases at V and 3 bases at J, with 17 bases in the middle. The germline gives CDR1 DFQATT, CDR2 SNEGSKA (reference sequence). The CDR3 totals 14 residues. The CDR3 nucleotides read TGCAGTGCACCCGATCCAAGGGGCGACACTGAAGCTTTCTTT. Translating it yields CSAPDPRGDTEAFF.

The count of this clonotype is one. The chain combines TRBV4-1 with TRBJ2-5; a weak D match, TRBD1 (6 bases). The CDR3 runs to 15 residues. Trimming took 6 bases from V and 2 from J, leaving 16 bases between them. Per germline, CDR1 MGHRA and CDR2 YSYEKL. The CDR3 is CASSPNRVVQETQYF. In DNA form, the CDR3 reads TGCGCCAGCAGTCCGAACAGGGTGGTGCAAGAGACCCAGTACTTC.

The genes are TRBV15 and TRBJ2-3, with 8 nucleotides matching TRBD2. CDR3 size: 17 residues. The V gene end was trimmed by 1 base and the J gene end by 2 bases; junction bases not matched to a gene: 8. The V gene's germline CDR1 is LNHNV and CDR2 YYDKDF (reference sequence). CDR3 loop: CATSRGIRGGHTDTQYF. The CDR3 DNA sequence: TGTGCCACCAGCAGAGGGATTCGCGGGGGGCACACAGATACGCAGTATTTT.

The chain recombines TRBV5-1 with TRBJ1-1; 7 nucleotides match TRBD1. The CDR3 extends over 14 amino acids. The trim removed 2 bases at V and 4 bases at J, leaving 5 bases unmatched. Per germline, CDR1 SGHRS and CDR2 YFSETQ. The CDR3 nucleotides are TGCGCCAGCAGCTTCCGACAGGGACGCACTGAAGCTTTCTTT. This translates into CASSFRQGRTEAFF.

This clonotype was counted a few times. The chain is built from TRBV19 and TRBJ2-7; D is undetermined. Germline V CDR1 and CDR2: LNHDA, SQIVND (reference sequence). V was pared by 6 bases and J by 4 bases, with 10 bases between. The CDR3 spans 12 residues. CDR3 loop: CASRDGIYEQYF. Written as DNA, the CDR3 is TGTGCCAGTAGGGACGGAATTTACGAGCAGTACTTC.

Only a few counts were recorded for this clonotype. The chain combines TRBV11-2 with TRBJ1-1; D gene uncertain. The CDR3 consists of 15 residues. The germline V gene encodes CDR1 SGHAT and CDR2 FQNNGV. V was cut by 0 bases and J by 4 bases, with 12 bases left in between. This chain's CDR3 is CASSLDLAAFTEAFF. The CDR3 region has the DNA TGTGCCAGCAGCTTAGATCTAGCGGCGTTCACTGAAGCTTTCTTT.

This clonotype was counted at least ten times. The CDR3 DNA reads as TGTGCCAGCAGGTCAACTAGCGGGGGCTGGGGGACCCAGTACTTC. Translation gives CASRSTSGGWGTQYF. This chain links TRBV5-6 with TRBJ2-5; 11 bases agree with TRBD2. Trimming at V came to 5 bases and at J to 7 bases, leaving 10 bases not matched to a gene. This CDR3 has 15 amino acids. Germline CDR1 reads SGHDT; CDR2 reads YYEEEE.

The chain joins TRBV6-5 to TRBJ1-2; the D gene is possibly TRBD1 (6 bases). Germline values: CDR1 MNHEY, CDR2 SVGAGI. The CDR3 spans 15 residues. Trimming stripped 0 bases from V and 0 bases from J, with 8 bases between. The CDR3 sequence: CASSYSRTANYGYTF. The CDR3 DNA reads TGTGCCAGCAGTTACTCCAGGACAGCTAACTATGGCTACACCTTC.

This clonotype has more than one count but fewer than ten. The chain has TRBV27 and TRBJ1-1; 8 bases are a match to TRBD1. The V and J ends lost 4 bases and 3 bases, in that order; junction bases with no gene match: 4. This CDR3 region has 14 residues. Germline V gene lookup returns CDR1 MNHEY and CDR2 SMNVEV (reference sequence). The CDR3 DNA is TGTGCCAGCAGTTCGGACAGGGCGGACACTGAAGCTTTCTTT. This codes for CASSSDRADTEAFF.

This clonotype was counted a single time. Mismatch with germline at one junction end may stem from a read error. The chain links TRBV5-1 to TRBJ1-4; D not resolved. Germline-derived CDR1 and CDR2 are SGHRS and YFSETQ. The CDR3 covers 14 residues. CDR3 region: CASSSGGRNEKLYF. CDR3 nucleotides: TGCGCCAGCAGCTCGGGAGGGCGGAATGAAAAACTGTATTTT.

This clonotype was seen a few times. The chain couples TRBV13 to TRBJ2-6, with D perhaps TRBD1 or TRBD2 (5 bases each). Germline V gene sequence: CDR1 PRHDT, CDR2 FYEKMQ (reference sequence). The length of the CDR3 is 17 residues. The ends were cut back, 5 bases at V and 1 base at J, with 15 bases in the middle. In DNA form, the CDR3 reads TGTGCCAGCAGCCCAATTGGTTGGGGGTCTGGGGCCAACGTCCTGACTTTC. This encodes CASSPIGWGSGANVLTF.

This clonotype was seen many times. The CDR3 loop is CASSLGATNSYEQYF. As DNA, the CDR3 is TGCGCCAGCAGCTTGGGGGCCACTAACTCCTACGAGCAGTACTTC. The chain joins TRBV5-1 to TRBJ2-7; D unclear. This CDR3 is built from 15 residues. Per germline, CDR1 SGHRS and CDR2 YFSETQ. Trimming took 0 bases from V and 0 from J, leaving 10 bases between them.

This clonotype showed up many times. This rearrangement joins TRBV20-1 to TRBJ2-1, with 12 bases lining up with TRBD1. CDR3 length equals 15 residues. The germline gives CDR1 DFQATT, CDR2 SNEGSKA (reference sequence). V was clipped by 5 bases and J by 5 bases; unmatched bases: 7. In DNA, the CDR3 is TGCAGTGCTCCCAACCGGGACAGGGGGCACAATGAGCAGTTCTTC. Residues: CSAPNRDRGHNEQFF.

This clonotype came up a few times. The chain links TRBV2 to TRBJ1-2; 8 bases fit TRBD1. This CDR3 region has 13 residues. V lost 6 bases, J lost 6 bases, and 6 bases stayed unmatched. Germline V gene lookup returns CDR1 SNHLY and CDR2 FYNNEI. This CDR3 reads CASRKDRENGYTF. Here the CDR3 DNA reads TGTGCCAGCAGGAAGGACAGGGAGAATGGCTACACCTTC.

This chain uses TRBV9 with TRBJ2-2; TRBD2 aligns across 7 bases. Germline CDR1 SGDLS, CDR2 YYNGEE. V lost 4 bases and J lost 7; bases outside the gene matches: 7. The CDR3 is 14 residues long. The CDR3 nucleotides read TGTGCCAGCAGCTTCCAGACTAGCCTCGGGGAGCTGTTTTTT. It is translated as CASSFQTSLGELFF.

This clonotype was counted between two and nine times. The DNA of the CDR3 is TGCGCCAGCAGCTTGGTTGCCGAAGGGGGCTACGAGCAGTACTTC. It specifies CASSLVAEGGYEQYF. The J gene is TRBJ2-7, the V gene TRBV5-1; TRBD1 is a possible D gene (6 bases). V was clipped by 0 bases and J by 3 bases, with 13 bases between them. Germline CDR1 reads SGHRS; CDR2 reads YFSETQ. The CDR3 contains 15 residues. Together with reference TRBV5-1 and TRBJ2-7, the CDR3 gives the full variable domain: KAGVTQTPRYLIKTRGQQVTLSCSPISGHRSVSWYQQTPGQGLQFLFEYFSETQRNKGNFPGRFSGRQFSNSRSEMNVSTLELGDSALYLCASSLVAEGGYEQYFGPGTRLTVT.

The chain recombines TRBV5-1 with TRBJ2-5, with TRBD2 identical over 11 bases. Germline V gives CDR1 SGHRS, CDR2 YFSETQ. The CDR3 loop spans 13 amino acids. V was pared by 7 bases and J by 5 bases, with 4 bases of the junction left unmatched. Here the CDR3 reads CASAVAGGETQYF. In DNA, the CDR3 is TGCGCCAGCGCCGTAGCGGGAGGGGAGACCCAGTACTTC.

V gene TRBV2 combines with J gene TRBJ2-3; no definite D call. With 4 bases removed from V and 3 bases from J, the gap between germline ends came to 5 bases. This CDR3 has 12 amino acids. The germline V gene has CDR1 SNHLY and CDR2 FYNNEI. CDR3 sequence reads: CASSGRTDTQYF. DNA for the CDR3: TGTGCCAGCAGTGGCAGAACAGATACGCAGTATTTT.

This chain connects TRBV5-1 to TRBJ2-6; D is ambiguous. Germline CDR1 reads SGHRS; CDR2 reads YFSETQ. Trimming took 1 base from V and 0 from J, leaving 5 bases between them. The CDR3 is 15 amino acids. The CDR3 DNA follows: TGCGCCAGCAGCTTGATTCGCTCTGGGGCCAACGTCCTGACTTTC. It encodes CASSLIRSGANVLTF.

The chain has TRBV7-2 and TRBJ2-3; 7 nucleotides match TRBD1. CDR1 is SGHTA and CDR2 is FQGNSA in the germline V gene. The ends lost 2 bases at V and 4 bases at J; junction bases unmatched: 12. CDR3 length: 17 amino acids. DNA for the CDR3: TGTGCCAGCAGCTTAATGGGCTCCGGGACAGCCCCAGATACGCAGTATTTT. This translates into CASSLMGSGTAPDTQYF.

The rearrangement uses TRBV27 and TRBJ1-4; D might be TRBD1 (6 bases). The CDR3 runs to 16 residues. Germline-derived CDR1 and CDR2 are MNHEY and SMNVEV (reference sequence). Between the trimmed V and J ends, which lost 8 bases and 0 bases, there was a span of 16 bases. In DNA, the CDR3 is TGTGCCAGCGGGACAATTGGAACAGCAACTAATGAAAAACTGTTTTTT. Its translation is CASGTIGTATNEKLFF.

The gene calls are TRBV7-2 and TRBJ1-5, with D perhaps matching TRBD1 (5 bases). V was shortened by 1 base and J by 6 bases, with 10 bases between the two germline ends. The CDR3 is 14 residues long. Germline values: CDR1 SGHTA, CDR2 FQGNSA. As DNA, the CDR3 is TGTGCCAGCAGCTTAGATGGCAGGGCTCAGCCCCAGCATTTT. This codes for CASSLDGRAQPQHF.

CDR3 nucleotide sequence: TGTGCCAGCAGCTTTCGACAGGGTGGCGGTCAGTACTTC. Translated: CASSFRQGGGQYF. The V gene is TRBV5-6, the J gene TRBJ2-4; TRBD1 aligns across 7 bases. CDR3 length equals 13 residues. The germline V gene encodes CDR1 SGHDT and CDR2 YYEEEE. The ends lost 2 bases at V and 12 bases at J; junction bases unmatched: 8.

This clonotype showed up just once. This chain joins TRBV29-1 and TRBJ2-3; D is possibly TRBD1 or TRBD2 (5 bases each). V lost 1 base and J 10 bases, leaving 15 bases between the germline ends. The CDR3 has 13 residues. Germline loops: CDR1 SQVTM, CDR2 ANQGSEA. The CDR3, as DNA: TGCAGCGTTGAAGGTGGACTCCAGGGTTCGCAGTATTTT. Its translation is CSVEGGLQGSQYF.

The chain combines TRBV12-3 or TRBV12-4 with TRBJ2-3, with 7 positions matching TRBD2. This CDR3 comprises 15 residues. V trimming: 5 bases; J trimming: 6 bases; junction bases outside the gene matches: 11. The CDR3 DNA reads as TGTGCCAGCAGTCCGGGGGGACTACTCATCGATACGCAGTATTTT. Its translation: CASSPGGLLIDTQYF.